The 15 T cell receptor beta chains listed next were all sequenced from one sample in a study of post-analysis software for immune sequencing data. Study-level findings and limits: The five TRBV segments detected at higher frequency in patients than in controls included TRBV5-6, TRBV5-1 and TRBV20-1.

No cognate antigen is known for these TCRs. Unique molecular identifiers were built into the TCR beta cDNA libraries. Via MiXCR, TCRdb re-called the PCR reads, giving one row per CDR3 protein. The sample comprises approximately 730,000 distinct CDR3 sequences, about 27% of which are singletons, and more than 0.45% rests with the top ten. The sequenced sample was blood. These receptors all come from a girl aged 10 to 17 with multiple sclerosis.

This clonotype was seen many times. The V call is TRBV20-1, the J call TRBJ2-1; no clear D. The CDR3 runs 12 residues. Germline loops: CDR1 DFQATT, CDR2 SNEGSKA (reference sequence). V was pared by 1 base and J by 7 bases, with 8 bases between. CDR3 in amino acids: CSARAPSNEQFF. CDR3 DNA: TGCAGTGCTAGAGCCCCCTCGAATGAGCAGTTCTTC.

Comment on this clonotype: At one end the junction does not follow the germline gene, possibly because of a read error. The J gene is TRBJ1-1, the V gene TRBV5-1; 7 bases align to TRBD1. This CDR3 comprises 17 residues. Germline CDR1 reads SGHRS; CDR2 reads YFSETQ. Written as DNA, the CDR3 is TGCGCCAGCAGCTTGACAGGGGTCATCCTTGAGAACGCTGAAGCTTTCTTT. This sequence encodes CASSLTGVILENAEAFF.

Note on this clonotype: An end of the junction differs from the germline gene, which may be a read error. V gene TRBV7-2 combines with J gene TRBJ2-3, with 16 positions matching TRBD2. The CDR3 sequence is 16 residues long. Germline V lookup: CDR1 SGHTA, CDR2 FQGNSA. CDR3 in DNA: TGTGCCGGCAGCTTAGGGACTAGCGGGAGGGCAGATACGCAGTATTTT. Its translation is CAGSLGTSGRADTQYF.

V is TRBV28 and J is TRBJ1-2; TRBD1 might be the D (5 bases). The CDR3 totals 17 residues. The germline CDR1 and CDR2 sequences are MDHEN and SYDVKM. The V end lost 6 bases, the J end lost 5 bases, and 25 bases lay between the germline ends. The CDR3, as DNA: TGTGCCAGCAGGGCCCCGGGACGGTCGAGTAGAGGGTATGGCTACACCTTC. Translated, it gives CASRAPGRSSRGYGYTF.

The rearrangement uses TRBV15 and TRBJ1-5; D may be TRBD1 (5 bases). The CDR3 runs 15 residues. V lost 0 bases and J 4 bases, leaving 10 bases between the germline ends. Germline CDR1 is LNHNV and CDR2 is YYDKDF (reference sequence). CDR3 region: CATSRDGTDNQPQHF. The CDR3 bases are TGTGCCACCAGCAGAGATGGGACGGATAATCAGCCCCAGCATTTT.

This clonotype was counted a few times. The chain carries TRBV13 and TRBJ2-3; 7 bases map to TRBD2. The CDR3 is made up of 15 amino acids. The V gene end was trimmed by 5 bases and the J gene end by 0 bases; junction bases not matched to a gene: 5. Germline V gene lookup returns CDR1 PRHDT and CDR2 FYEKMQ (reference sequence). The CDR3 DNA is TGTGCCAGCAGCCCTTGGCGGGAGAGCACAGATACGCAGTATTTT. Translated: CASSPWRESTDTQYF. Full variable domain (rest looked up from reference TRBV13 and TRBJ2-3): AAGVIQSPRHLIKEKRETATLKCYPIPRHDTVYWYQQGPGQDPQFLISFYEKMQSDKGSIPDRFSAQQFSDYHSELNMSSLELGDSALYFCASSPWRESTDTQYFGPGTRLTVL.

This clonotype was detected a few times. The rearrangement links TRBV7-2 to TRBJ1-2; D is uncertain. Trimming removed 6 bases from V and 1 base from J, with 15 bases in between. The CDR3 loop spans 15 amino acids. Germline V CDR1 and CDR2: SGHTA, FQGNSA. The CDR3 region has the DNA TGTGCCAGCAGTTGGACCCTTGGCGGTAACTATGGCTACACCTTC. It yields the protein CASSWTLGGNYGYTF.

The CDR3 bases are TGCAGCGTTGAAGCAAGAGGGAATGAGCAGTTCTTC. This encodes CSVEARGNEQFF. The chain combines TRBV29-1 with TRBJ2-1; weak D call: TRBD2 (5 bases). The CDR3 extends over 12 amino acids. Germline CDR1 reads SQVTM; CDR2 reads ANQGSEA. V was cut by 1 base and J by 7 bases, with 8 bases left in between.

The CDR3 reads CASSSRAPREETQYF. The CDR3 coding sequence is TGTGCCAGCAGCTCCCGGGCCCCGAGGGAAGAGACCCAGTACTTC. The rearrangement links TRBV7-2 to TRBJ2-5; possibly TRBD2 for D (5 bases). This CDR3 spans 15 amino acids. Germline-derived CDR1 and CDR2 are SGHTA and FQGNSA. V gave up 4 bases and J gave up 3 bases, with 15 bases separating them.

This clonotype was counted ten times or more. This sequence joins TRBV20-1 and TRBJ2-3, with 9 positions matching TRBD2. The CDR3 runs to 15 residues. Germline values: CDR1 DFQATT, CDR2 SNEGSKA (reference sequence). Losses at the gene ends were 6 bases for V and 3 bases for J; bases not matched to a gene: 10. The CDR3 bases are TGCAGTGCCGACCGGAGACTAGCGGTAACAGATACGCAGTATTTT. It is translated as CSADRRLAVTDTQYF.

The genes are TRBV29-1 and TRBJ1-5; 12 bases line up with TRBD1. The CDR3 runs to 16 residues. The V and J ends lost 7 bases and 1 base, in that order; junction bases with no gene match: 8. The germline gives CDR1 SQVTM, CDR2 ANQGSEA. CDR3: CSATGTGGGSNQPQHF. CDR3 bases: TGCAGCGCCACCGGGACAGGGGGCGGGAGCAATCAGCCCCAGCATTTT. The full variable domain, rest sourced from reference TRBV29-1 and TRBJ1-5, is SAVISQKPSRDICQRGTSLTIQCQVDSQVTMMFWYRQQPGQSLTLIATANQGSEATYESGFVIDKFPISRPNLTFSTLTVSNMSPEDSSIYLCSATGTGGGSNQPQHFGDGTRLSIL.

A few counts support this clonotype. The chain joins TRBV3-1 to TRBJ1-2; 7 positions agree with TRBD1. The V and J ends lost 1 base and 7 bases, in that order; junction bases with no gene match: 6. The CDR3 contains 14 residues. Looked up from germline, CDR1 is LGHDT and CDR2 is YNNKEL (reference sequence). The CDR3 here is CASSQAGDSFGYTF. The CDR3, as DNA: TGTGCCAGCAGCCAAGCGGGGGACAGCTTTGGCTACACCTTC.

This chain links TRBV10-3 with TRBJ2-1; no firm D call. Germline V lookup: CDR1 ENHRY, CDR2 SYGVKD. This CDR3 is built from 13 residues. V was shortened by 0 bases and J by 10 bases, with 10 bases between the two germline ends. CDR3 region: CAISESGWREQFF. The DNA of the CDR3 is TGTGCCATCAGTGAGTCGGGATGGCGCGAGCAGTTCTTC.

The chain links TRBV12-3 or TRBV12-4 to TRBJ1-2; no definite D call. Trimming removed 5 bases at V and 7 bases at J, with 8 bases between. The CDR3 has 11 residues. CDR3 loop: CASSNYFGYTF. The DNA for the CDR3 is TGTGCCAGCAGTAACTACTTTGGCTACACCTTC.

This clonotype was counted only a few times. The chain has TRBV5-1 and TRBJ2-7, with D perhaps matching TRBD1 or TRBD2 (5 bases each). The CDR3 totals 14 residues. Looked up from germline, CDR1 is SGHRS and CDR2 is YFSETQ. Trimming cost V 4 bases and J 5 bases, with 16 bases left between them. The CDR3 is CASSPGPSVDEQYF. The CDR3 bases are TGCGCCAGCAGCCCGGGGCCCTCAGTGGACGAGCAGTACTTC.